One and the same sample provided the 18 T cell receptor beta chains below, sequenced in a study of blood T cells in healthy people across ages. Alongside a J-beta primer mix, a sample-barcoded 5' primer served in a second PCR lasting roughly 6 to 11 cycles. TCRdb analysed the 5' RACE reads with MiXCR anew, one entry per CDR3 protein. The sample consists of 700,000 or so distinct CDR3 sequences, 20% to 25% of them appearing once. Sequenced material: blood. Receptors originate from a man aged 65 to 79 in good health.

As concerns this clonotype: A much larger clone lies one base from this, so it may be a read error. The chain is built from TRBV5-8 and TRBJ1-3; D unresolved. Germline V gene sequence: CDR1 SGHTS, CDR2 YDEGEE. This CDR3 is built from 16 residues. The CDR3 reads CASSLVTYLPGNAIYF. For the CDR3, the DNA is TGTGCCAGCAGCTTGGTTACCTACTTGCCTGGAAACGCCATATATTTT.

About this clonotype: The CDR3 does not close with the conserved phenylalanine or tryptophan, likely indicating a read error. The chain has TRBV6-2 or TRBV6-3 and TRBJ2-1, with D hard to call. Germline CDR1 reads MNHEY; CDR2 reads SVGEGT. V lost 6 bases, J lost 7 bases, and 7 bases lay in between. CDR3 size: 11 residues. The CDR3 protein is CASSLSNEQFY. The CDR3 coding sequence is TGTGCCAGCAGCCTCTCAAATGAGCAGTTCTAC.

This clonotype was seen more than once but under ten times. The chain carries TRBV3-1 and TRBJ2-2; tentative D call: TRBD1 (7 bases). Germline V gives CDR1 LGHDT, CDR2 YNNKEL (reference sequence). Trimming pared 2 bases from V and 5 bases from J, leaving 12 bases between. CDR3 length: 15 residues. DNA of the CDR3: TGTGCCAGCAGCCAATACCAGGGGGGTACCGGGGAGCTGTTTTTT. This gives the protein CASSQYQGGTGELFF.

There are a few counts of this clonotype. The chain employs TRBV4-1 and TRBJ2-4; a possible D gene is TRBD1 (6 bases). Germline CDR1 is MGHRA and CDR2 is YSYEKL. The CDR3 consists of 15 residues. Trimming cost V 1 base and J 1 base, with 8 bases left between them. DNA for the CDR3: TGCGCCAGCAGCCAAGGTGACAGGGCCAAAAACATTCAGTACTTC. Encoded protein: CASSQGDRAKNIQYF.

A word on this clonotype: The junction does not match germline at one end; this may be a read error. The chain links TRBV13 to TRBJ1-4, with TRBD1 matching over 7 bases. The CDR3 spans 14 residues. The germline gives CDR1 PRHDT, CDR2 FYEKMQ (reference sequence). The DNA for the CDR3 is TGTGCCAGCAGCTTAGGTCACAGGGGTGAAAGACTGTTTTTT. Translated, it gives CASSLGHRGERLFF.

This clonotype was detected a few times. The rearrangement joins TRBV20-1 to TRBJ2-3; 13 nucleotides line up with TRBD2. Trimming took 5 bases from V and 10 from J; bases not matched to a gene: 6. The CDR3 sequence is 13 residues long. Germline V gene lookup returns CDR1 DFQATT and CDR2 SNEGSKA (reference sequence). CDR3 sequence: CSAGTSGIWAQYF. The CDR3 DNA follows: TGCAGTGCTGGGACTAGCGGGATATGGGCGCAGTATTTT.

V is TRBV11-3 and J is TRBJ2-5; TRBD2 is a possible D gene (6 bases). V gave up 1 base and J gave up 4 bases, with 10 bases separating them. Germline V CDR1 and CDR2: SGHNT, YENEEA. The CDR3 is 14 residues long. The CDR3 loop is CASSLGRAVETQYF. The DNA of the CDR3 is TGTGCCAGCAGCTTAGGGAGGGCGGTAGAGACCCAGTACTTC.

The V gene is TRBV7-9, the J gene TRBJ2-3; 7 nucleotides agree with TRBD2. The V and J ends lost 4 bases and 3 bases, in that order; junction bases with no gene match: 16. The length of the CDR3 is 18 residues. Germline assignment: CDR1 SEHNR and CDR2 FQNEAQ (reference sequence). The CDR3 spells CASSSPGVRGGRTDTQYF. CDR3 nucleotides: TGTGCCAGCAGCTCGCCTGGGGTTAGGGGCGGGAGAACAGATACGCAGTATTTT.

This clonotype was observed at least ten times. The chain combines TRBV3-1 with TRBJ1-1, with D unclear. The germline gives CDR1 LGHDT, CDR2 YNNKEL (reference sequence). V gave up 2 bases and J gave up 7 bases, with 20 bases separating them. This CDR3 has 16 residues. CDR3 sequence (DNA): TGTGCCAGCAGCCAAACGTATATTGACCCCGAGGGTGAAGCTTTCTTT. It translates to CASSQTYIDPEGEAFF.

Points on this clonotype: One end of the junction fails to match germline, which may point to a read error. The V and J genes are TRBV12-3 or TRBV12-4 and TRBJ1-5, with D unclear. CDR3 size: 13 residues. The CDR3 sequence is CARSLTLNQPQHF. CDR3 in DNA: TGTGCCCGCAGTTTAACCTTAAATCAGCCCCAGCATTTT.

This clonotype came up a few times. J is TRBJ2-7 and V is TRBV7-8; D not resolved. V was trimmed by 5 bases and J by 5 bases, leaving 10 bases between them. The CDR3 is 12 residues long. Germline assignment: CDR1 SGHVS and CDR2 FQNEAQ. CDR3 sequence reads: CASSGVPHEQYF. DNA of the CDR3: TGTGCCAGCAGCGGGGTCCCCCACGAGCAGTACTTC.

This clonotype was seen a handful of times. This chain joins TRBV20-1 and TRBJ2-3; D is unclear. CDR3 length: 16 amino acids. V lost 0 bases to trimming and J lost 1 base, with 14 bases between them. From germline, CDR1 is DFQATT and CDR2 SNEGSKA (reference sequence). In DNA, the CDR3 is TGCAGTGCTAGAGACCCCCTCCAGCGCGGCACAGATACGCAGTATTTT. The encoded protein is CSARDPLQRGTDTQYF.

In its sample, this clonotype was seen a few times. The genes are TRBV2 and TRBJ2-5, with 7 bases that match TRBD2. Germline CDR1 and CDR2: SNHLY and FYNNEI. The J segment lost 2 bases and the V segment lost 2 bases, leaving 5 bases of the junction unmatched. The CDR3 contains 15 residues. The CDR3 DNA follows: TGTGCCAGCAGTGAATGGCGGGGGACTCAAGAGACCCAGTACTTC. Residues: CASSEWRGTQETQYF.

DNA of the CDR3: TGCGCCAGCAGCGCGACCCTAGCCAAAAACATTCAGTACTTC. This sequence encodes CASSATLAKNIQYF. The rearrangement links TRBV5-1 to TRBJ2-4; D unresolved. Trimming removed 4 bases from V and 0 bases from J, with 8 bases in between. CDR1 SGHRS and CDR2 YFSETQ come from the germline V gene. This CDR3 is built from 14 residues.

This sequence joins TRBV20-1 and TRBJ2-7; 9 nucleotides match TRBD1. The germline V gene has CDR1 DFQATT and CDR2 SNEGSKA (reference sequence). This CDR3 contains 13 residues. The V and J ends lost 6 bases and 3 bases, in that order; junction bases with no gene match: 6. The CDR3 DNA follows: TGCAGTGCCACCCGGGACAGGGACTACGAGCAGTACTTC. The encoded protein is CSATRDRDYEQYF.

The chain couples TRBV7-8 to TRBJ2-2; D possibly corresponds to TRBD1 (5 bases). The germline V gene encodes CDR1 SGHVS and CDR2 FQNEAQ. This CDR3 has 16 amino acids. Trimming shortened V by 4 bases and J by 4 bases, and 16 bases separated the two germline ends. CDR3 amino acids: CASSSEGRVGTGELFF. The CDR3 DNA sequence: TGTGCCAGCAGCTCCGAAGGCAGGGTGGGCACCGGGGAGCTGTTTTTT. Full variable domain (rest looked up from reference TRBV7-8 and TRBJ2-2): GAGVSQSPRYKVAKRGQDVALRCDPISGHVSLFWYQQALGQGPEFLTYFQNEAQLDKSGLPSDRFFAERPEGSVSTLKIQRTQQEDSAVYLCASSSEGRVGTGELFFGEGSRLTVL.

This clonotype was counted at least ten times. This rearrangement joins TRBV7-9 to TRBJ1-4; 7 nucleotides align to TRBD1. J lost 7 bases, V lost 7 bases, and 6 bases had no gene match. CDR3 length: 13 residues. Germline values: CDR1 SEHNR, CDR2 FQNEAQ (reference sequence). The CDR3 here is CASTRGEAEKLFF. Written as DNA, the CDR3 is TGTGCCAGCACCAGGGGGGAGGCTGAAAAACTGTTTTTT.

The V call is TRBV20-1, the J call TRBJ2-1, with TRBD1 matching over 10 bases. Germline V gene lookup returns CDR1 DFQATT and CDR2 SNEGSKA (reference sequence). The CDR3 is made up of 14 amino acids. V shed 5 bases and J 10 bases; nucleotides not matched to a gene: 11. The CDR3 spells CSAGGTGVRGEQFF. The DNA for the CDR3 is TGCAGTGCTGGCGGGACAGGGGTTAGGGGCGAGCAGTTCTTC.